Here is one T cell receptor (beta chain) with its context. The table came from immunoSEQ multiplex PCR; TCRdb's copy has only in-frame clones and leaves some out. The table shows about 36,000 clones, with about 83% occurring only once. CDR1 is ENHRY, CDR2 SYGVKD, per germline. Trimming at V came to 1 base and at J to 7 bases, leaving 5 bases not matched to a gene. The CDR3 extends over 15 amino acids. This entry belongs to a study of T cells in localized non-small cell lung cancer. Sequencing used peripheral blood, obtained before any cancer treatment. This chain links TRBV10-3 with TRBJ2-4, with 9 nucleotides matching TRBD1. This sequence was found in a woman aged 40-75 years with stage I lung adenocarcinoma. CDR3 sequence (DNA): TGTGCCATCAGTGAGTGGACAGGGGACCGGAACATTCAGTACTTC. Translating it yields CAISEWTGDRNIQYF.